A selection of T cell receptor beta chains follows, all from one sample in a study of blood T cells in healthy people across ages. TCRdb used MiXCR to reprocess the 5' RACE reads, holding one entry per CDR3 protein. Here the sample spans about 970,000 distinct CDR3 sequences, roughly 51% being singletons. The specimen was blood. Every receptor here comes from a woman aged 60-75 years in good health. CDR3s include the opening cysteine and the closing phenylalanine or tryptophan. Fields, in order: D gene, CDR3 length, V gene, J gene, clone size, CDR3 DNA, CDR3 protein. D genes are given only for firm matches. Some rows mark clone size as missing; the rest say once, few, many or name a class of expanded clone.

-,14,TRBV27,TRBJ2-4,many,TGTGCCAACCAGGGGAGGAGGGCCAAAAACATTCAGTACTTC,CANQGRRAKNIQYF
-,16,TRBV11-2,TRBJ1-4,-,TGTGCCAGCAGCTCCCCCGCAAAGGGGGCTAATGAAAAACTGTTTTTT,CASSSPAKGANEKLFF
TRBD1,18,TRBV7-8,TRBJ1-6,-,TGTGCCAGCAGCGGGGGACAGGGGGAAGGTGCCTATAATTCACCCCTCCACTTT,CASSGGQGEGAYNSPLHF
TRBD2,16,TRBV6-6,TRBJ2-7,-,TGTGCCAGCAGTTACACTAGCGGGAGCTCCTACAATGAGCAGTACTTC,CASSYTSGSSYNEQYF
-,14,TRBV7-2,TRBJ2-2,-,TGTGCCAGCAGCCCTCCTGTGCTACCCGGGGAGCTGTTTTTT,CASSPPVLPGELFF
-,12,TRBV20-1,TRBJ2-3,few,TGCAGTGCTAGAGCCCCCGGGGATACGCAGTATTTT,CSARAPGDTQYF
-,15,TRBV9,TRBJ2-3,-,TGTGCCAGCAGCGTAGGCCACCAGGGAGGAGATACGCAGTATTTT,CASSVGHQGGDTQYF
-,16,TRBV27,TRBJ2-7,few,TGTGCCAGCAGTTCCCTCGGCGGAGAGGGTGGCAACGAGCAGTACTTC,CASSSLGGEGGNEQYF
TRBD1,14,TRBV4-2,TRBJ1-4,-,TGTGCCAGCAGCCAGGGGACAGGGGCTGAAAAACTGTTTTTT,CASSQGTGAEKLFF
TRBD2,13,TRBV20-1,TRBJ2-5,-,TGCAGTGCTAGAGGTCCTAGCGGCTGGGAGCAGTACTTC,CSARGPSGWEQYF
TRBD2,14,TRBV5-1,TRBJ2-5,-,TGCGCCAGCAGGGCCGGGGGGTTAGAGGAGACCCAGTACTTC,CASRAGGLEETQYF
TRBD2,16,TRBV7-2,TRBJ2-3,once,TGTGCCAGCAGCTTACAGGCTAGCGGGAGGACAGATACGCAGTATTTT,CASSLQASGRTDTQYF
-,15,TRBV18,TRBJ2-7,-,TGTGCCAGCTCACCAGAGGGTAAAAGCTCCTACGAGCAGTACTTC,CASSPEGKSSYEQYF
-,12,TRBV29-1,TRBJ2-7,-,TGCAGCGTCATGGACAACTCCTACGAGCAGTACTTC,CSVMDNSYEQYF
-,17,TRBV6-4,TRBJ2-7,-,TGTGCCAAGGTACGGGTAGCGCGGGAAACTAAGGCCTACGAGCAGTACTTC,CAKVRVARETKAYEQYF
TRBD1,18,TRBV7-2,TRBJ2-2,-,TGTGCCAGCAGCTTAGGGTTCGGGACAGGTCCGAACACCGGGGAGCTGTTTTTT,CASSLGFGTGPNTGELFF
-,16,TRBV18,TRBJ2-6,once,TGTGCCAGCTCACCACTGGGGGGGCTCGGGGCCAACGTCCTGACTTTC,CASSPLGGLGANVLTF
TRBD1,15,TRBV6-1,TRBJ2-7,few,TGTGCCAGCAGTGAGGGGACAGCGAGGATCTACGAGCAGTACTTC,CASSEGTARIYEQYF
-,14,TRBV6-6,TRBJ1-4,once,TGTGCCAGCAGTACGGACAGAGAAGGTGAAAAACTGTTTTTT,CASSTDREGEKLFF
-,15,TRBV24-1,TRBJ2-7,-,TGTGCCACCAGTGATACGAGGGACACCTCCTACGAGCAGTACTTC,CATSDTRDTSYEQYF
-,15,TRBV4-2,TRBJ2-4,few,TGTGCCAGCAGCCAAGATGTTCTAGCCAAAAACATTCAGTACTTC,CASSQDVLAKNIQYF
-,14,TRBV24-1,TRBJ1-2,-,TGTGCCACCAGTGACCCGGCCGGTGCCTATGGCTACACCTTC,CATSDPAGAYGYTF
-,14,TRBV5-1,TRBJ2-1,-,TGCGCCAGCAAACAGGGGGGGACCTACAATGAGCAGTTCTTC,CASKQGGTYNEQFF
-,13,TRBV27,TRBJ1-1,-,TGTGCCAGCGGCCTTACAGGAGGCACTGAAGCTTTCTTT,CASGLTGGTEAFF
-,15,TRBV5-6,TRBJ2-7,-,TGTGCCAGCAGCTCCTGGGGGGGCAGGTACTACGAGCAGTACTTC,CASSSWGGRYYEQYF
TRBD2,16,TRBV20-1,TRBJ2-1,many,TGCAGTGCTAGAGATCGCGCTAGCGGGAGTTTAGATGAGCAGTTCTTC,CSARDRASGSLDEQFF
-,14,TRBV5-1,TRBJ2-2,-,TGCGCCAGCAGCCCATGGGCCAACACCGGGGAGCTGTTTTTT,CASSPWANTGELFF
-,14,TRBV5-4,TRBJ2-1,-,TGTGCCAGCAGCTCCGGGCTGAGGAACAATGAGCAGTTCTTC,CASSSGLRNNEQFF
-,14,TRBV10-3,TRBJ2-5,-,TGTGCCAGCAGTTACGATCAGATACAAGAGACCCAGTACTTC,CASSYDQIQETQYF
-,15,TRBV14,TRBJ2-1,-,TGTGCCAGCAGCCAAGTGAGGGGGGCCTACAATGAGCAGTTCTTC,CASSQVRGAYNEQFF
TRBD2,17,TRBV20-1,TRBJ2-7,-,TGCAGTGCTAGGGAGCCTAGCGGGTCGTGGCCTGCCTACGAGCAGTACTTC,CSAREPSGSWPAYEQYF
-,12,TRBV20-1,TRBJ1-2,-,TGCAGTGCTAGTGGTGCTAACTATGGCTACACCTTC,CSASGANYGYTF
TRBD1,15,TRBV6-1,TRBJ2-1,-,TGTGCCAGCAGTGATCCCGGACAGGCCTACAATGAGCAGTTCTTC,CASSDPGQAYNEQFF
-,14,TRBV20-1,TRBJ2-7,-,TGCAGTGCTACGGGTAGAACCTGGAGCTACGAGCAGTACTTC,CSATGRTWSYEQYF
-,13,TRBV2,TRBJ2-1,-,TGTGCCAGCATCCTTACAGGGTACAATGAGCAGTTCTTC,CASILTGYNEQFF
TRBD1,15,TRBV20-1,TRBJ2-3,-,TGCAGTGCTGGCCAGGACAGGGGGCTGACAGATACGCAGTATTTT,CSAGQDRGLTDTQYF
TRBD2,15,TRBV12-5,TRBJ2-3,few,TGTGCTAGTGGTTTGTGGACTAGCGGATTCGATACGCAGTATTTT,CASGLWTSGFDTQYF
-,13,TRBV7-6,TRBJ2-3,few,TGTGCCAGTGGCTACGGGGGGCTAGATACGCAGTATTTT,CASGYGGLDTQYF
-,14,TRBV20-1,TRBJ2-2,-,TGCAGTGCTGGGACAAAGCATCCCACCGGGGAGCTGTTTTTT,CSAGTKHPTGELFF
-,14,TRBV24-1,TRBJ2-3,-,TGTGCCACCAGTGATTCACGGCTCACAGATACGCAGTATTTT,CATSDSRLTDTQYF
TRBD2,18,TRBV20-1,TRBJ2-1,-,TGCAGTGCCCACGGGGTGGGACTAGCGGGCTCGGGGGTCAATGAGCAGTTCTTC,CSAHGVGLAGSGVNEQFF
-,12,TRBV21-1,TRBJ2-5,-,TGTGCCACCCCGACTGTCCAAGAGACCCAGTACTTC,CATPTVQETQYF
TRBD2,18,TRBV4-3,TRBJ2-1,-,TGCGCCAGCAGCCAAGACGAAGTGGGACTAGCGGGCAACAATGAGCAGTTCTTC,CASSQDEVGLAGNNEQFF
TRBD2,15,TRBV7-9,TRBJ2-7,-,TGTGCCAGCAGCTCATATCTAGCGGATCTCTACGAGCAGTACTTC,CASSSYLADLYEQYF
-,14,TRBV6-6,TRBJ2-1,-,TGTGCCAGCAGTTACTCCATGACTGGAAATGAGCAGTTCTTC,CASSYSMTGNEQFF
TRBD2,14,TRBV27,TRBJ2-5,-,TGTGCCAGCAGCCTAGCGGGAGAGGCAGAGACCCAGTACTTC,CASSLAGEAETQYF
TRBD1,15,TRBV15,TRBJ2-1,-,TGTGCCACCAGTCGGGAACAGGGGAACTACAATGAGCAGTTCTTC,CATSREQGNYNEQFF
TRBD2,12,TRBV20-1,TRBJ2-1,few,TGCAGCACCGGGACTAGCGTCAATGAGCAGTTCTTC,CSTGTSVNEQFF
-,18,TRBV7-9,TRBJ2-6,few,TGTGCCAGCAGCTTAATTTGGGGAGAGGACTCTGGGGCCAACGTCCTGACTTTC,CASSLIWGEDSGANVLTF
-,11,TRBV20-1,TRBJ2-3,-,TGCAGTGCTGCTCACGGAAATACGCAGTATTTT,CSAAHGNTQYF
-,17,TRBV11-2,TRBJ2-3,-,TGTGCCGGCAGCACAACCCGGAGGGCCCTGAAAACAGATACGCAGTATTTT,CAGSTTRRALKTDTQYF
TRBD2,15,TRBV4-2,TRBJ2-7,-,TGTGCCAGCAGCCAAGATAAATCGCGGGGGTACGAGCAGTACTTC,CASSQDKSRGYEQYF